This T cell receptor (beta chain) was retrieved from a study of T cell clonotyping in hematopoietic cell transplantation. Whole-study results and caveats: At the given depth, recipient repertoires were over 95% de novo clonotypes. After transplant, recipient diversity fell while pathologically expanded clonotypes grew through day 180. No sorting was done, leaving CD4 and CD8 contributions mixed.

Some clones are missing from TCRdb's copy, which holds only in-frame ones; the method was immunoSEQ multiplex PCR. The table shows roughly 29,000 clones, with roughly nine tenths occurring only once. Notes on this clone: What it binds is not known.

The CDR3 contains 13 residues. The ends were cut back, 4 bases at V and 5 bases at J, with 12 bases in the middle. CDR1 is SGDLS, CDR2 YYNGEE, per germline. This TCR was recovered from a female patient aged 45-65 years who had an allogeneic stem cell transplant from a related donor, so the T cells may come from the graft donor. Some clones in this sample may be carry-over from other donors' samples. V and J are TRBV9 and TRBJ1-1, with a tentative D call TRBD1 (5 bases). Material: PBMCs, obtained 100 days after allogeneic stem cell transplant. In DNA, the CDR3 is TGTGCCAGCAGCCTTGTTGGGGCAACTGAAGCTTTCTTT. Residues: CASSLVGATEAFF. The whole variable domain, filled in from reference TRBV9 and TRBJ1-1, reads DSGVTQTPKHLITATGQRVTLRCSPRSGDLSVYWYQQSLDQGLQFLIQYYNGEERAKGNILERFSAQQFPDLHSELNLSSLELGDSALYFCASSLVGATEAFFGQGTRLTVV.